This T cell receptor (beta chain) was found in a study of T cells after yellow fever vaccination. The study's findings and limits: From the bulk population, abundant clonotypes could contaminate and appear within FACS-sorted repertoires. On re-exposure, the response was weaker but peaked faster, at day 5 versus 15.

This CDR3 comprises 16 residues. V lost 0 bases and J 0 bases, leaving 12 bases between the germline ends. The germline V gene encodes CDR1 LGHNA and CDR2 YNFKEQ. The sample holds a few counts of this clonotype. Its antigen is not known. Generation of TCR cDNA used 5'RACE template switching (which added a universal primer site and UMIs). TCRdb fed the 5' RACE reads into MiXCR, producing one record per CDR3 protein. The sample yields about 340,000 distinct CDR3 sequences, roughly an eighth seen once. This chain uses TRBV4-2 with TRBJ2-7, with a weak D call TRBD1 (5 bases). Sample: CD4+ T cells sorted from PBMCs, taken 15 days after the yellow fever booster vaccination. The receptor was derived from a man younger than 30 who received the YFV17D yellow fever vaccine. The CDR3 protein is CASSQDLARGSYEQYF. DNA for the CDR3: TGTGCCAGCAGCCAAGATCTGGCTAGGGGCTCCTACGAGCAGTACTTC.